The next 2 T cell receptor beta chains were all read from a single sample in a study of cytomegalovirus exposure and HLA in healthy donors. 13 Jbeta primers and 60 Vbeta primers were used for the PCR. Libraries were prepared by immunoSEQ multiplex PCR; TCRdb keeps only in-frame clonotypes and omits some of them. The sample lists approximately 130,000 clones, around 73% occurring once. The sample comprised PBMCs. The receptors were gathered from a man between 50 and 59 years old in good health and CMV-seronegative.

This chain links TRBV5-4 with TRBJ2-1; the match to TRBD2 covers 14 bases. The germline CDR1 and CDR2 sequences are SGHNT and YYREEE (reference sequence). CDR3 length equals 19 residues. V gave up 2 bases and J gave up 4 bases; unmatched junction bases: 11. DNA of the CDR3: TGTGCCAGCAGCTTCCCGGGACTAGCGGGAGTTAGCGGTTACAATGAGCAGTTCTTC. Its translation: CASSFPGLAGVSGYNEQFF.

The CDR3 here is CASSSGQGYEQYF. The DNA of the CDR3 is TGCGCCAGCAGCTCCGGGCAGGGTTACGAGCAGTACTTC. V gene TRBV5-1 combines with J gene TRBJ2-7; possible D gene TRBD1, 5 bases. Germline assignment: CDR1 SGHRS and CDR2 YFSETQ. The CDR3 has 13 residues. V was trimmed by 3 bases and J by 4 bases, leaving 11 bases between them.